Each of the 20 T cell receptor beta chains below was sequenced from the same sample in a study of shared clonotypes between healthy human individuals. Some clones are missing from TCRdb's copy, which holds only in-frame ones; the method was immunoSEQ multiplex PCR. The sample consists of some 1,600,000 clones, approximately 98% of them appearing once. Sequencing was performed on naive CD4+ T cells sorted from blood. Regarding subset: CD45RA+ positively selected. These receptors all stem from a man aged 25 to 40 in good health.

The rearrangement links TRBV11-2 to TRBJ2-3, with D tentatively TRBD2 (5 bases). The germline gives CDR1 SGHAT, CDR2 FQNNGV. Trimming pared 1 base from V and 0 bases from J, leaving 14 bases between. This CDR3 is 17 amino acids long. CDR3 protein: CASSLGRRDTSTDTQYF. CDR3 nucleotide sequence: TGTGCCAGCAGCTTAGGTCGTCGGGATACTAGCACAGATACGCAGTATTTT.

The genes are TRBV19 and TRBJ1-2, with TRBD1 matching over 11 bases. From germline, CDR1 is LNHDA and CDR2 SQIVND (reference sequence). Trimming removed 5 bases from V and 3 bases from J; junction bases left unmatched: 8. The CDR3 totals 16 residues. The CDR3 loop is CASSSGTGGPYYGYTF. CDR3 nucleotide sequence: TGTGCCAGTAGTTCCGGGACAGGGGGACCGTACTATGGCTACACCTTC.

The chain is built from TRBV5-6 and TRBJ2-1; D may be TRBD2 (6 bases). The length of the CDR3 is 17 residues. V gave up 4 bases and J gave up 6 bases, with 23 bases separating them. The germline V gene encodes CDR1 SGHDT and CDR2 YYEEEE. Here the CDR3 reads CASSPTVTSPAPNEQFF. CDR3 DNA: TGTGCCAGCAGCCCTACGGTTACTAGCCCAGCCCCCAATGAGCAGTTCTTC.

In the case of this clone: This sample also contains other DNA sequences that code for the same CDR3. This chain uses TRBV18 with TRBJ2-5; the D is unclear. This CDR3 has 11 amino acids. CDR1 is KGHSH and CDR2 is LQKENI in the germline V gene. V was shortened by 6 bases and J by 0 bases, with 2 bases between the two germline ends. The CDR3 DNA follows: TGTGCCAGCTCCTACCAAGAGACCCAGTACTTC. It translates to CASSYQETQYF.

The chain employs TRBV27 and TRBJ2-2; possible D gene TRBD2, 6 bases. CDR3 size: 13 residues. Germline-derived CDR1 and CDR2 are MNHEY and SMNVEV (reference sequence). The V and J ends lost 6 bases and 4 bases respectively, with 9 bases between them. The CDR3 region has the DNA TGTGCCAGCAGGACTAGACCCACCGGGGAGCTGTTTTTT. It encodes CASRTRPTGELFF.

This chain uses TRBV18 with TRBJ1-2; 9 nucleotides line up with TRBD1. The junction had 5 bases not matched to a gene; V was cut back by 8 bases and J by 4 bases. CDR1 and CDR2 from the germline V gene are KGHSH and LQKENI. The CDR3 covers 13 residues. The CDR3 DNA is TGTGCCAGCGATACAGGGGGCAGCTATGGCTACACCTTC. Protein product: CASDTGGSYGYTF.

The chain carries TRBV15 and TRBJ2-7, with D unclear. The germline V and J ends were trimmed by 0 bases and 5 bases, with 14 bases remaining between them. There are 15 residues in the CDR3. Germline values: CDR1 LNHNV, CDR2 YYDKDF (reference sequence). CDR3 sequence (DNA): TGTGCCACCAGCAGAGATCCGGGCAGTAGGCACGAGCAGTACTTC. Protein product: CATSRDPGSRHEQYF. Full variable domain (remainder filled in from reference TRBV15 and TRBJ2-7): DAMVIQNPRYQVTQFGKPVTLSCSQTLNHNVMYWYQQKSSQAPKLLFHYYDKDFNNEADTPDNFQSRRPNTSFCFLDIRSPGLGDTAMYLCATSRDPGSRHEQYFGPGTRLTVT.

This clone was recorded once. The chain has TRBV10-3 and TRBJ2-7; maybe TRBD1 (6 bases). The CDR3 length is 14 residues. Trimming removed 7 bases at V and 3 bases at J, with 16 bases between. Germline values: CDR1 ENHRY, CDR2 SYGVKD. The CDR3 sequence: CAITQGANRYEQYF. CDR3 nucleotide sequence: TGTGCCATCACACAGGGAGCTAACCGCTACGAGCAGTACTTC.

This chain links TRBV28 with TRBJ2-1, with TRBD1 identical over 7 bases. V lost 5 bases, J lost 2 bases, and 6 bases stayed unmatched. The germline V gene encodes CDR1 MDHEN and CDR2 SYDVKM. The CDR3 spans 15 residues. CDR3 in DNA: TGTGCCAGCAGTCCAAGTCAGGGGGCCTACAATGAGCAGTTCTTC. This encodes CASSPSQGAYNEQFF.

The table lists this clone with a count of one. The chain is built from TRBV11-1 and TRBJ2-2, with 12 bases fitting TRBD2. V lost 3 bases and J lost 4; bases outside the gene matches: 6. The germline gives CDR1 SGHAT, CDR2 FQDESV (reference sequence). The CDR3 is made up of 17 amino acids. CDR3 DNA: TGTGCCAGCAGCTTGCTAGCGGGAGGGTACGGCACCGGGGAGCTGTTTTTT. Amino acid sequence: CASSLLAGGYGTGELFF.

V gene TRBV5-4 combines with J gene TRBJ2-7; D is perhaps TRBD1 (5 bases). This CDR3 is built from 13 residues. The germline V gene encodes CDR1 SGHNT and CDR2 YYREEE (reference sequence). V dropped 10 bases and J dropped 1 base, with 15 bases sitting between them. The CDR3 sequence is CAYQGSESYEQYF. As DNA, the CDR3 is TGTGCCTACCAGGGTTCGGAATCCTACGAGCAGTACTTC.

The rearrangement uses TRBV11-2 and TRBJ2-3; D is undetermined. Germline V gene sequence: CDR1 SGHAT, CDR2 FQNNGV. The CDR3 consists of 13 residues. The germline V and J ends were trimmed by 0 bases and 5 bases, with 6 bases remaining between them. CDR3 nucleotides: TGTGCCAGCAGCTTAGATAGTGGAGATACGCAGTATTTT. Its translation is CASSLDSGDTQYF.

V is TRBV29-1 and J is TRBJ2-4, with no clear D. V was cut by 5 bases and J by 6 bases, with 8 bases left in between. CDR3 length: 11 residues. Germline V gives CDR1 SQVTM, CDR2 ANQGSEA. The CDR3 region is CSVWVGNIQYF. DNA of the CDR3: TGCAGCGTTTGGGTGGGAAACATTCAGTACTTC. The variable domain in full, completed from reference TRBV29-1 and TRBJ2-4, reads SAVISQKPSRDICQRGTSLTIQCQVDSQVTMMFWYRQQPGQSLTLIATANQGSEATYESGFVIDKFPISRPNLTFSTLTVSNMSPEDSSIYLCSVWVGNIQYFGAGTRLSVL.

A note on this clone: Within the sample, other DNA sequences also encode this same CDR3. The chain uses TRBV28 and TRBJ1-5; D call uncertain. Germline lookup yields CDR1 MDHEN and CDR2 SYDVKM. There are 13 residues in the CDR3. Trimming left V 6 bases short and J 2 bases short, with 8 bases between. CDR3 loop: CASRGGGNQPQHF. CDR3 nucleotides: TGTGCCAGCAGAGGTGGAGGCAATCAGCCCCAGCATTTT. Full variable domain (outside the CDR3, taken from reference TRBV28 and TRBJ1-5): DVKVTQSSRYLVKRTGEKVFLECVQDMDHENMFWYRQDPGLGLRLIYFSYDVKMKEKGDIPEGYSVSREKKERFSLILESASTNQTSMYLCASRGGGNQPQHFGDGTRLSIL.

The CDR3 reads CASSSPRGTSYNEQFF. CDR3 nucleotides: TGTGCCAGCAGTTCTCCCCGCGGGACCTCCTACAATGAGCAGTTCTTC. The chain carries TRBV28 and TRBJ2-1; a possible D gene is TRBD2 (6 bases). V was clipped by 4 bases and J by 0 bases, with 13 bases between them. The germline gives CDR1 MDHEN, CDR2 SYDVKM. The CDR3 is 16 residues long.

CDR3 in amino acids: CASSPGWDRGYQETQYF. CDR3 coding DNA: TGTGCCAGCAGTCCGGGATGGGACAGGGGGTACCAAGAGACCCAGTACTTC. The V and J genes are TRBV11-2 and TRBJ2-5; TRBD1 matches at 11 bases. CDR1 is SGHAT and CDR2 is FQNNGV in the germline V gene. The junction had 9 bases not matched to a gene; V was cut back by 6 bases and J by 0 bases. The CDR3 is made up of 17 amino acids. The full variable domain, in which reference TRBV11-2 and TRBJ2-5 provide the parts outside the CDR3, is EAGVAQSPRYKIIEKRQSVAFWCNPISGHATLYWYQQILGQGPKLLIQFQNNGVVDDSQLPKDRFSAERLKGVDSTLKIQPAKLEDSAVYLCASSPGWDRGYQETQYFGPGTRLLVL.

This sequence joins TRBV6-1 and TRBJ1-1, with TRBD1 matching over 8 bases. This CDR3 region has 12 residues. CDR1 and CDR2 from the germline V gene are MNHNS and SASEGT. V lost 4 bases and J lost 9; bases outside the gene matches: 4. The CDR3 region has the DNA TGTGCCAGCAGTGTGGGACAGGTCAAAGCTTTCTTT. Residues: CASSVGQVKAFF.

To note about this clone: Other DNA sequences of this sample code for an identical CDR3. The rearrangement uses TRBV2 and TRBJ1-5; D call uncertain. This CDR3 spans 13 amino acids. Per the germline V gene, CDR1 is SNHLY and CDR2 is FYNNEI. The germline V and J ends were trimmed by 6 bases and 1 base, with 7 bases remaining between them. This CDR3 is CASRGQSNQPQHF. The DNA for the CDR3 is TGTGCCAGCAGAGGGCAGAGCAATCAGCCCCAGCATTTT.

The V gene is TRBV7-9, the J gene TRBJ2-3; D perhaps matches TRBD2 (5 bases). Germline assignment: CDR1 SEHNR and CDR2 FQNEAQ (reference sequence). The CDR3 runs to 15 residues. V gave up 0 bases and J gave up 9 bases, with 16 bases separating them. The CDR3 is CASSLAGLAYDTQYF. In DNA form, the CDR3 reads TGTGCCAGCAGCTTAGCTGGTCTAGCCTACGACACGCAGTATTTT. The full variable domain, in which reference TRBV7-9 and TRBJ2-3 provide the parts outside the CDR3, is DTGVSQNPRHKITKRGQNVTFRCDPISEHNRLYWYRQTLGQGPEFLTYFQNEAQLEKSRLLSDRFSAERPKGSFSTLEIQRTEQGDSAMYLCASSLAGLAYDTQYFGPGTRLTVL.

A single count supports this clone. This chain connects TRBV11-2 to TRBJ2-7; 7 positions agree with TRBD1. The CDR3 runs to 19 residues. Per the germline V gene, CDR1 is SGHAT and CDR2 is FQNNGV. V was clipped by 5 bases and J by 0 bases; unmatched bases: 19. CDR3 sequence (DNA): TGTGCCAGCAGCACGAACGACGACGTCCCGGGACAGTCCTCCTACGAGCAGTACTTC. It codes for CASSTNDDVPGQSSYEQYF.